This is a list of T cell receptor beta chains from one sample in a study of OX40 agonist ivuxolimab in advanced cancers. The protocol was immunoSEQ multiplex PCR, while the TCRdb copy is restricted to in-frame clones and leaves out a portion. The repertoire holds about 48,000 clones, with roughly 81% as singletons. The material was CD4+ or CD8+ T cells sorted from blood, obtained in a trial of the OX40 agonist ivuxolimab. The receptors originated from an adult with an advanced solid tumor such as melanoma, head and neck, liver or kidney cancer. Each CDR3 is given with its conserved first and last residue. D genes are given only for firm matches. Clone size is given for some rows only: seen once, a few or many times, or a class if the clone is expanded.

>few|TRBV9|TRBJ1-3|.
CASSPHSGNTIYF
TGTGCCAGCAGCCCCCACTCTGGAAACACCATATATTTT
>.|TRBV7-8|TRBJ2-1|TRBD2
CASSLFLQRDWSYNEQFF
TGTGCCAGCAGCTTATTTCTCCAGCGGGACTGGTCCTACAATGAGCAGTTCTTC
>.|TRBV7-2|TRBJ1-2|.
CASSLGPRGDGYTF
TGTGCCAGCAGCTTAGGGCCGCGGGGGGATGGCTACACCTTC
>.|TRBV5-1|TRBJ2-3|.
CATAAGTATDTQYF
TGCGCCACTGCGGCGGGGACAGCCACAGATACGCAGTATTTT
>.|TRBV19|TRBJ2-1|.
CASRKETNQQFF
TGTGCCAGTCGGAAGGAGACAAATCAACAGTTCTTC
>once|TRBV10-2|TRBJ1-2|TRBD1
CASSEQGGGRDTF
TGCGCCAGCAGTGAACAGGGAGGGGGCAGGGACACCTTC
>.|TRBV11-2|TRBJ2-5|.
CASSLVGGTYPQYF
TGTGCCAGCAGCTTGGTGGGGGGTACTTATCCCCAGTACTTC
>.|TRBV19|TRBJ1-1|.
CASSIFSGAGTEAFF
TGTGCCAGTAGTATCTTCAGTGGGGCTGGCACTGAAGCTTTCTTT
>.|TRBV7-2|TRBJ2-2|.
CASSLARDTGELFF
TGTGCCAGCAGCTTAGCCCGGGACACCGGGGAGCTGTTTTTT
>.|TRBV7-9|TRBJ2-2|TRBD2
CASSLARTSDTGELFF
TGTGCCAGCAGCTTAGCACGGACTAGCGACACCGGGGAGCTGTTTTTT
>few|TRBV2|TRBJ1-5|.
CASSETGDHQPQHF
TGTGCCAGCAGTGAAACGGGGGACCATCAGCCCCAGCATTTT
>.|TRBV6-6|TRBJ1-1|.
CASSWGSHTEAFF
TGTGCCAGCAGTTGGGGTTCGCACACTGAAGCTTTCTTT
>.|TRBV27|TRBJ2-1|.
CASSLYGGRRIDEQFF
TGTGCCAGCAGTTTATATGGGGGGCGGAGGATCGATGAGCAGTTCTTC
>.|TRBV11-2|TRBJ1-1|.
CASSTRDGGLKAFF
TGTGCCAGCAGCACGCGGGACGGCGGCCTCAAGGCTTTCTTT
>.|TRBV5-4|TRBJ2-1|.
CASSPGTQSSYNEQFF
TGTGCCAGCAGTCCCGGGACCCAGAGCTCCTACAATGAGCAGTTCTTC
>.|TRBV7-9|TRBJ1-1|.
CASSQQGNPEAFF
TGTGCCAGCAGCCAGCAGGGGAACCCTGAAGCTTTCTTT